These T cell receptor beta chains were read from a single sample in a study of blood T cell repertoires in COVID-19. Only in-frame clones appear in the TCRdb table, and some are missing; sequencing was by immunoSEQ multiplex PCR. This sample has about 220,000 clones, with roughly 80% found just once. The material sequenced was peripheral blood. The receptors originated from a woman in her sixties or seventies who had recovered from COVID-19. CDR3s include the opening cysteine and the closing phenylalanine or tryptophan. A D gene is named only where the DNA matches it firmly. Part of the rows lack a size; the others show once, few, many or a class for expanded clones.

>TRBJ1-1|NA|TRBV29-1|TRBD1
CSVLDRGNTEAFF
TGCAGCGTTCTGGACAGGGGCAACACTGAAGCTTTCTTT
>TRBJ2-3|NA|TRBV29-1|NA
CSVDLGQNTDTQYF
TGCAGCGTCGATTTAGGACAGAACACAGATACGCAGTATTTT
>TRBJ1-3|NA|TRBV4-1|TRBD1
CASSQDQGGVGNTIYF
TGCGCCAGCAGCCAAGATCAGGGGGGAGTTGGAAACACCATATATTTT
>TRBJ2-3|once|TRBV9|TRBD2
CASIGLAGIGTDTQYF
TGTGCCAGCATTGGACTAGCGGGGATCGGCACAGATACGCAGTATTTT
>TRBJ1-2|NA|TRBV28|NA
CASSRDRQNYGYTF
TGTGCCAGCAGTCGCGACCGACAGAACTATGGCTACACCTTC
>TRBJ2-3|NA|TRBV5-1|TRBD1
CASSPEGASDTDTQYF
TGCGCCAGCAGCCCTGAGGGGGCCAGTGATACAGATACGCAGTATTTT
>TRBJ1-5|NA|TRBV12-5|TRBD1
CASGLVQGQANQPQHF
TGTGCTAGTGGTTTGGTACAGGGACAGGCCAATCAGCCCCAGCATTTT
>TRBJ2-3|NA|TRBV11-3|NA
CASSGRDSTDTQYF
TGTGCCAGCAGCGGACGGGATAGCACAGATACGCAGTATTTT
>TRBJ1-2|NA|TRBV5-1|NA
CASSPPSGSNYGYTF
TGCGCCAGCAGCCCTCCCTCAGGATCTAACTATGGCTACACCTTC
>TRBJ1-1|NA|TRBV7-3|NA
CASSLMGGSPEAFF
TGTGCCAGCAGCTTAATGGGAGGGTCACCAGAAGCTTTCTTT
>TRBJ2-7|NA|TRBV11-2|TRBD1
CASSISSGQALLQYF
TGTGCCAGCAGCATATCATCCGGACAGGCTCTCCTGCAGTACTTC
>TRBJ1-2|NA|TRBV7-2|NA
CASSSPRFRDRGYTF
TGTGCCAGCAGCTCCCCCCGATTCAGGGATCGCGGCTACACCTTC
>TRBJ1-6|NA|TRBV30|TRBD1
CAWQVSGTGDPPLHF
TGTGCCTGGCAAGTCTCCGGGACAGGGGATCCACCCCTCCACTTT
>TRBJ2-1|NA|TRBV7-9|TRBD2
CASKSRRGVDNEQFF
TGTGCCAGCAAGTCTAGGCGGGGGGTCGACAATGAGCAGTTCTTC
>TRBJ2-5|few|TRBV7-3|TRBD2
CASSTKSGGTQYF
TGTGCCAGCAGCACAAAAAGCGGGGGGACCCAGTACTTC
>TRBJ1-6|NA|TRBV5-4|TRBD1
CASSLDSGAGGYNSPLHF
TGTGCCAGCAGCTTGGACTCCGGGGCAGGGGGCTATAATTCACCCCTCCACTTT
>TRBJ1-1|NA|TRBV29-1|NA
CSVPVNTEAFF
TGCAGCGTTCCCGTGAACACTGAAGCTTTCTTT
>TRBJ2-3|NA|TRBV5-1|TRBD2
CASSYPGLGSDTQYF
TGCGCCAGCAGCTATCCGGGACTAGGATCAGATACGCAGTATTTT
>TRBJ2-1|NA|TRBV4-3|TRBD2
CASSQDLSGGYNEQFF
TGCGCCAGCAGCCAAGATCTAAGCGGGGGCTACAATGAGCAGTTCTTC
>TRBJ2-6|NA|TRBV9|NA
CASGIGAGANVLTF
TGTGCCAGCGGAATCGGGGCTGGGGCCAACGTCCTGACTTTC
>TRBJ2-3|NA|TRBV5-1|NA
CASSLLGGPGDTQYF
TGCGCCAGCAGCTTGCTGGGGGGGCCAGGGGATACGCAGTATTTT
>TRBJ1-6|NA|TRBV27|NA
CASSPGQFDSPLHF
TGTGCCAGCAGTCCCGGACAGTTCGATTCACCCCTCCACTTT
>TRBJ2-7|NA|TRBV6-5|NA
CASSYRHSSYEQYF
TGTGCCAGCAGTTACCGACACAGCTCCTACGAGCAGTACTTC
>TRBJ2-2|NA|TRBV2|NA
CAISGDTGELFF
TGTGCCATCTCGGGGGACACCGGGGAGCTGTTTTTT
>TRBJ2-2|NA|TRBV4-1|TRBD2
CASRGSGGTPGELFF
TGCGCCAGCAGGGGGAGCGGGGGGACGCCCGGGGAGCTGTTTTTT
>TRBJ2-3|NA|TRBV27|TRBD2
CASSPIKGRGATDTQYF
TGTGCCAGCAGTCCCATAAAGGGGCGGGGGGCCACAGATACGCAGTATTTT
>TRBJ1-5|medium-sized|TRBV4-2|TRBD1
CASSQVLTGGEQPQHF
TGTGCCAGCAGCCAAGTCCTCACAGGGGGCGAACAGCCCCAGCATTTT
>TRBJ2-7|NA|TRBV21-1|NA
CASVPATGGYEQYF
TGTGCCAGCGTGCCCGCCACAGGGGGCTACGAGCAGTACTTC
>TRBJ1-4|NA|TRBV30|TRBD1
CAWSAGTGFNEKLFF
TGTGCCTGGAGTGCTGGGACAGGATTTAATGAAAAACTGTTTTTT
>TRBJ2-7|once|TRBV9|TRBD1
CASSVGRTGFYEQYF
TGTGCCAGCAGCGTAGGCCGGACAGGGTTCTACGAGCAGTACTTC
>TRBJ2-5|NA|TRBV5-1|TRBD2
CASSLGALAGETQYF
TGCGCCAGCAGCTTGGGGGCCCTAGCGGGAGAGACCCAGTACTTC
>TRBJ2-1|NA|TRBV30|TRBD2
CAWSLLAGSYNEQFF
TGTGCCTGGAGCTTACTAGCGGGCTCCTACAATGAGCAGTTCTTC
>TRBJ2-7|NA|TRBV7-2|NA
CASSSTGGYEQYF
TGTGCCAGCAGCTCCACCGGGGGCTACGAGCAGTACTTC
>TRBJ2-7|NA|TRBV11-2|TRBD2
CASSLTGGKGRINEQYF
TGTGCCAGCAGCCTAACGGGGGGTAAGGGAAGGATCAACGAGCAGTACTTC
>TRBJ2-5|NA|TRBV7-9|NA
CASSLARVGETQYF
TGTGCCAGCAGCTTAGCGCGGGTGGGAGAGACCCAGTACTTC
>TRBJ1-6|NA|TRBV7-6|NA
CASSQAPGAYNSPLHF
TGTGCCAGCAGTCAGGCCCCGGGGGCCTATAATTCACCCCTCCACTTT
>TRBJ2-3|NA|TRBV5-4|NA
CASSIDSYTQYF
TGTGCCAGCAGCATCGACAGTTATACGCAGTATTTT
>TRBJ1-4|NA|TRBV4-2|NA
CASSPGGTEEKLFF
TGTGCCAGCAGCCCGGGGGGTACAGAGGAAAAACTGTTTTTT
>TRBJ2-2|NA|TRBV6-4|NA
CASSPGSGHTGELFF
TGTGCCAGCAGTCCGGGGAGCGGGCACACCGGGGAGCTGTTTTTT
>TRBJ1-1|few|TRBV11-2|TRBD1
CASSFEGAGTEAFF
TGTGCCAGCAGCTTCGAGGGGGCCGGCACTGAAGCTTTCTTT
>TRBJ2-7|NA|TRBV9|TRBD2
CASSAAPGTSSYEQYF
TGTGCCAGCAGCGCCGCCCCCGGGACTAGCTCCTACGAGCAGTACTTC
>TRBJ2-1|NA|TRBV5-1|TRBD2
CASSRAGGTYNEQFF
TGCGCCAGCAGCCGAGCGGGGGGCACCTACAATGAGCAGTTCTTC
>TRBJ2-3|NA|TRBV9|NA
CASSTFAGSTDTQYF
TGTGCCAGCAGCACTTTTGCGGGGAGCACAGATACGCAGTATTTT
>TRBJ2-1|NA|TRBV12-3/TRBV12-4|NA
CASTPTGNNEQFF
TGTGCCAGCACACCCACCGGGAACAATGAGCAGTTCTTC
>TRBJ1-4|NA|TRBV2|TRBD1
CASRPTTPGTGTTNEKLFF
TGTGCCAGCAGACCCACTACTCCCGGGACAGGGACAACTAATGAAAAACTGTTTTTT
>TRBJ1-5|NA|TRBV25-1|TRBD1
CASSEYNIGQGVNQPQHF
TGTGCCAGCAGTGAATATAATATAGGACAGGGAGTCAATCAGCCCCAGCATTTT
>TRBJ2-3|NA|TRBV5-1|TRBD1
CASSHGTGTDTQYF
TGCGCCAGCAGCCACGGGACAGGAACAGATACGCAGTATTTT
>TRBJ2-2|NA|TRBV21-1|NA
CASSNSQEKNLAGELFF
TGTGCCAGCAGCAATTCTCAAGAGAAAAATCTTGCCGGGGAGCTGTTTTTT
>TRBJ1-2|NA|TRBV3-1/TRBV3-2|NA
CASSQEDKRIYGYTF
TGTGCCAGCAGCCAAGAGGATAAGAGGATCTATGGCTACACCTTC
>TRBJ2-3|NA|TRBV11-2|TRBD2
CASSETLAGGTDTQYF
TGTGCCAGCAGCGAGACACTAGCGGGAGGCACAGATACGCAGTATTTT
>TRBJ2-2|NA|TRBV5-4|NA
CASTSPYTGELFF
TGTGCCAGCACCTCTCCCTACACCGGGGAGCTGTTTTTT
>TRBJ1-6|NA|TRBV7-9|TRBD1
CASSLDRGDSPLHF
TGTGCCAGCAGCTTAGACAGGGGTGATTCACCCCTCCACTTT
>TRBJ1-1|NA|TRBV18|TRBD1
CASSPNRGDTEAFF
TGTGCCAGCTCACCCAACAGGGGGGACACTGAAGCTTTCTTT
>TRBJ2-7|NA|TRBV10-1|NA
CASSEIKRQGLGEQYF
TGCGCCAGCAGTGAGATAAAGAGGCAGGGACTTGGCGAGCAGTACTTC
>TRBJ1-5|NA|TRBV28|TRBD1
CASSAGQSYQPQHF
TGTGCCAGCAGTGCGGGACAGAGCTATCAGCCCCAGCATTTT
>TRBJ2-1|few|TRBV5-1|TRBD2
CASSPRTLAGVEREQFF
TGCGCCAGCAGCCCTAGAACCCTAGCGGGGGTGGAGCGGGAGCAGTTCTTC
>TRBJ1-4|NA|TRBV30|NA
CAWSRRQRSEKLFF
TGTGCCTGGAGCCGGCGGCAGCGGTCTGAAAAACTGTTTTTT
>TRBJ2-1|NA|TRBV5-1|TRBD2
CASSSGGPLDEQFF
TGCGCCAGCAGTAGCGGGGGGCCCCTCGATGAGCAGTTCTTC
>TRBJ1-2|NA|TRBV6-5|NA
CASSYSSNSPYGYTF
TGTGCCAGCAGTTACTCGAGTAACAGTCCCTATGGCTACACCTTC